Here is one T cell receptor beta chain with its context. As yet, its antigen is unknown. The record originates from a study of siplizumab effects on memory and regulatory T cells. Whole-study findings and limits: Mappable alloreactive CD4+ clones came from Treg cells 68.8% of the time on average with siplizumab, against 25% to 30% in controls. Alloreactive sequences traceable to unstimulated CD4+ memory cells were significantly reduced by siplizumab.

This CDR3 comprises 14 residues. V shed 3 bases and J 2 bases; nucleotides not matched to a gene: 3. Germline CDR1 is SGHRS and CDR2 is YFSETQ. Sequencing used immunoSEQ multiplex PCR; TCRdb keeps in-frame clones, though not all of them. The repertoire holds over 100,000 clones, with roughly 92% as singletons. The J gene is TRBJ2-5, the V gene TRBV5-1, with 8 positions matching TRBD1. The sequence was obtained from a human donor in good health. The specimen sequenced was CD4+ T cells sorted from blood. CDR3 loop: CASSSRTGQETQYF. CDR3 DNA: TGCGCCAGCAGCTCCCGGACAGGGCAAGAGACCCAGTACTTC.